This T cell receptor (beta chain) emerged from a study of sequential checkpoint blockade in melanoma. The CDR3 runs to 11 residues. The V end lost 6 bases, the J end lost 1 base, and 5 bases lay between the germline ends. Germline loops: CDR1 SQVTM, CDR2 ANQGSEA. The table came from immunoSEQ multiplex PCR; TCRdb's copy has only in-frame clones and leaves some out. The table lists about 28,000 clones, 75% to 85% of them singletons, with approximately 16% in the top ten. As for treatment: randomized to nivolumab then ipilimumab (arm A) or the reverse (arm B). The source was CD8+ T cells sorted from blood (inferred from file names), collected from a patient given nivolumab and ipilimumab in sequence. J is TRBJ2-3 and V is TRBV29-1, with a possible D match to TRBD1 (5 bases). This receptor was taken from a human donor with melanoma. In DNA form, the CDR3 reads TGCAGCGTCAGGGGCACAGATACGCAGTATTTT. This codes for CSVRGTDTQYF.